This TCR beta chain came from a study of tumor-infiltrating lymphocytes in glioblastoma multiforme. TCR beta libraries were built from RNA through three nested multiplex PCR rounds using modified ARM-PCR. TCRB-specific cDNA synthesis used around 0.5 ug of total RNA. These TCRB libraries lack any described unique molecular identifiers. MiXCR was run by TCRdb on the multiplex PCR reads, yielding one entry per CDR3 protein. In the table there are 30,000 or so distinct CDR3 sequences, around 60% of which are singletons. As concerns this clonotype: Its antigen is unknown.

Trimming at V came to 0 bases and at J to 9 bases, leaving 9 bases not matched to a gene. The CDR3 contains 15 residues. Germline CDR1 SGDLS, CDR2 YYNGEE. Study-level results: No surface-marker sorting into functional T cell subtypes was done. Detected clone frequencies may not reflect cell counts, being RNA-based.

The chain uses TRBV9 and TRBJ2-1; 7 bases fit TRBD2. The TCR sequence derives from a male donor with glioblastoma. Sequenced sample: brain tumor tissue. The CDR3 sequence: CASSVGGGRGGEQFF. The CDR3 region has the DNA TGTGCCAGCAGCGTAGGTGGCGGGAGAGGTGGTGAGCAGTTCTTC. Based on the CDR3 plus reference TRBV9 and TRBJ2-1, the full variable domain is DSGVTQTPKHLITATGQRVTLRCSPRSGDLSVYWYQQSLDQGLQFLIQYYNGEERAKGNILERFSAQQFPDLHSELNLSSLELGDSALYFCASSVGGGRGGEQFFGPGTRLTVL.